This TCR beta chain is from a study of cytomegalovirus exposure and HLA in healthy donors. On the study more broadly: A data release that came early held approximately 85 million unique TCRs from HLA-typed donors. Study-wide results and limits: Later genetic work tied a missense DCLRE1C variant to beta-chain V and J trimming. TCR beta chains numbering more than 150 were designated cytomegalovirus-associated.

The PCR ran on 60 Vbeta and 13 Jbeta primers. Using immunoSEQ multiplex PCR, the repertoire was profiled, and TCRdb retains in-frame clones only, with some absent. The sample lists fewer than 250,000 clones; 65% to 90% were seen once. With regard to this clone: Its antigen is still unknown.

Trimming pared 4 bases from V and 0 bases from J, leaving 4 bases between. The length of the CDR3 is 12 residues. Germline V gene data show CDR1 as MDHEN and CDR2 as SYDVKM. The sample comprised PBMCs. The source is a girl under 18 in good health and CMV-seronegative. The rearrangement links TRBV28 to TRBJ2-7; D is unclear. CDR3 bases: TGTGCCAGCAGTTCCCTCTCCTACGAGCAGTACTTC. Its protein is CASSSLSYEQYF.